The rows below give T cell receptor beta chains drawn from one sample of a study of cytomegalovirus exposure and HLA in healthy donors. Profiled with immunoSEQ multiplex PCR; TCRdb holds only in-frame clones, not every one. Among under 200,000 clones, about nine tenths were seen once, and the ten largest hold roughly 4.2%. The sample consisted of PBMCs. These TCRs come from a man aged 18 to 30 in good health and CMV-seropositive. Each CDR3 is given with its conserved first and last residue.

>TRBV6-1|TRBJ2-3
CAPGSSGLDTQYF
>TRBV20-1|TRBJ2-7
CGRQVYEQYF
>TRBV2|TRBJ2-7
CASRPSGPRDEQYF
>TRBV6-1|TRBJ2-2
CASSALISRTGAQTGELFF
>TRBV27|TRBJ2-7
CASSFRAGFYEQYF
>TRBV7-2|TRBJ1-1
CASSLVRDNDAFF
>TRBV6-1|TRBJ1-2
CASSEPTNNRANYGYTF
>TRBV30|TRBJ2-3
CAWKGGHTDTQYF
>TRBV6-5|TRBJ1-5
CASKASDRGGQPQHF
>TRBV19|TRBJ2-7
CASAEGLSTFKQYF
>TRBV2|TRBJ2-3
CASSELRNTQYF
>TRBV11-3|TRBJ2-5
CASSSPVQETQYF
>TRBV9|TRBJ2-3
CASSVEGGSGRVSDTQYF
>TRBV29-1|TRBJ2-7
CSVGTGTGFEQYF
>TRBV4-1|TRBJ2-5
CASSQGPGGEETQYF
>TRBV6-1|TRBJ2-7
CASTISGQGMYEQYF
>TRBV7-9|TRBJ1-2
CASSSQKKTGLNYGYTF
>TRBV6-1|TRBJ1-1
CASPKGRDLEAFF
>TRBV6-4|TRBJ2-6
CASSDSLSGANVLTF
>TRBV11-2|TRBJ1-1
CASSPTGNTEAFF
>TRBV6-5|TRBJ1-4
CASRGLATNEKLFF
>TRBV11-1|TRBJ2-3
CASSFDRVQPQYF
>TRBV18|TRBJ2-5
CASSPASGRETQYF